This T cell receptor beta chain was sequenced during a study of cytotoxic CD8 clonotypes in ibrutinib-treated CLL. Germline-derived CDR1 and CDR2 are SEHNR and FQNEAQ (reference sequence). Trimming left V 5 bases short and J 4 bases short, with 11 bases between. This CDR3 is built from 14 residues. The assay was immunoSEQ multiplex PCR, and TCRdb's table has in-frame clones only and misses some. The sample shows fewer than 90,000 clones, roughly 84% of them seen only once. This specimen consisted of PBMCs, obtained before ibrutinib treatment. This clonotype originated in a human donor with chronic lymphocytic leukemia. The gene calls are TRBV7-9 and TRBJ1-4; D is perhaps TRBD1 (5 bases). CDR3 region: CASSRQGDNEKLFF. In DNA form, the CDR3 reads TGTGCCAGCAGCCGACAAGGGGATAATGAAAAACTGTTTTTT.